This T cell receptor (beta chain) appears in the sequencing data of a study of PD-1 blockade in classical Hodgkin lymphoma. Assay: immunoSEQ multiplex PCR; the TCRdb copy retains only in-frame clones and omits some. The sample holds under 25,000 clones, 81% seen once. General observations from the study: In CD4+ cells, TCR diversity went up significantly by C4D1, but in CD8+ cells it did not.

In the case of this clone: What it binds is not known.

Indicated time point: cycle 4 day 1 (C4D1), after about 6 weeks of nivolumab. After autologous stem cell transplantation all patients relapsed, and prior brentuximab vedotin exposure differed between cohorts. The CDR3 spans 14 residues. The germline CDR1 and CDR2 sequences are SGHRS and YFSETQ. The ends were cut back, 4 bases at V and 2 bases at J, with 11 bases in the middle. The chain links TRBV5-1 to TRBJ2-3; D remains unclear. The sequence was obtained from a human donor with classical Hodgkin lymphoma. This specimen consisted of peripheral blood mononuclear cells (PBMCs), obtained before the fourth cycle of nivolumab. CDR3 residues: CASSPGEITDTQYF. The CDR3 nucleotides are TGCGCCAGCAGCCCCGGAGAGATCACAGATACGCAGTATTTT.